A single sample is the source of the 18 T cell receptor beta chains below, sequenced in a study of T cell repertoires in cytomegalovirus infection. MiXCR, applied by TCRdb to the reads, yields one record per CDR3 protein. Of fewer than 300,000 distinct CDR3 sequences listed, roughly 25% are singletons. Sequencing was performed on PBMCs. These receptors all come from a human donor in good health (CMV status not recorded). Some clones in this sample may be carry-over from other donors' samples.

This clonotype was counted at least ten times. V gene TRBV2 combines with J gene TRBJ2-7; D tentatively reads TRBD1 or TRBD2 (5 bases each). V lost 6 bases and J lost 5, with 23 bases in between. Germline CDR1 is SNHLY and CDR2 is FYNNEI. The CDR3 contains 16 residues. The CDR3: CASSGPGLRRDHEQYF. CDR3 DNA sequence: TGTGCCAGCAGCGGCCCCGGGCTCCGAAGGGACCACGAGCAGTACTTC.

V gene TRBV20-1 combines with J gene TRBJ1-5; 7 bases are a match to TRBD1. The ends lost 0 bases at V and 4 bases at J; junction bases unmatched: 9. Germline assignment: CDR1 DFQATT and CDR2 SNEGSKA (reference sequence). CDR3 length equals 16 residues. The DNA of the CDR3 is TGCAGTGCTAGAGATTCGGCAGGGGGAGGTAATCAGCCCCAGCATTTT. Its translation: CSARDSAGGGNQPQHF.

CDR3 sequence: CASSLGASGGDTQYF. Here the CDR3 DNA reads TGTGCCAGCAGCCTTGGGGCGAGCGGGGGTGATACGCAGTATTTT. J is TRBJ2-3 and V is TRBV28; 8 bases fit TRBD2. Germline loops: CDR1 MDHEN, CDR2 SYDVKM. The CDR3 is 15 residues long. Trimming at V came to 6 bases and at J to 6 bases, leaving 11 bases not matched to a gene.

The sample holds a few counts of this clonotype. The rearrangement uses TRBV6-6 and TRBJ2-3; D possibly matches TRBD1 or TRBD2 (6 bases each). Germline assignment: CDR1 MNHNY and CDR2 SVGAGI (reference sequence). The CDR3 spans 14 residues. V lost 10 bases to trimming and J lost 2 bases, with 16 bases between them. The CDR3 coding sequence is TGTGCCACTAGGGGGGACGGAAACACAGATACGCAGTATTTT. This codes for CATRGDGNTDTQYF.

J is TRBJ2-7 and V is TRBV6-2 or TRBV6-3; 9 bases are shared with TRBD1. The trim removed 5 bases at V and 2 bases at J, leaving 7 bases unmatched. The CDR3 consists of 15 residues. CDR1 and CDR2 from the germline V gene are MNHEY and SVGEGT. The CDR3 protein is CASSVQGATTYEQYF. Written as DNA, the CDR3 is TGTGCCAGCAGTGTACAGGGGGCAACCACCTACGAGCAGTACTTC.

The rearrangement links TRBV7-2 to TRBJ1-4; D is uncertain. Per the germline V gene, CDR1 is SGHTA and CDR2 is FQGNSA. The CDR3 runs to 15 residues. V lost 2 bases, J lost 4 bases, and 11 bases lay in between. The CDR3 is CASSLNRAHNEKLFF. The CDR3 nucleotides are TGTGCCAGCAGCTTAAACCGGGCCCATAATGAAAAACTGTTTTTT.

This clonotype was seen only a few times. The gene calls are TRBV6-5 and TRBJ2-1, with TRBD2 identical over 7 bases. CDR3 length: 16 residues. V gave up 5 bases and J gave up 3 bases; unmatched junction bases: 10. CDR1 and CDR2 (germline): MNHEY, SVGAGI. The CDR3 DNA reads TGTGCCAGCAGTCGGAGCGCGGGAGAGCTCTACAATGAGCAGTTCTTC. Protein product: CASSRSAGELYNEQFF.

The V call is TRBV27, the J call TRBJ2-1, with a tentative D call TRBD2 (5 bases). The CDR3 is 17 amino acids. Germline lookup yields CDR1 MNHEY and CDR2 SMNVEV (reference sequence). V lost 5 bases, J lost 0 bases, and 17 bases lay in between. This CDR3 reads CASSLQKAEISYNEQFF. DNA for the CDR3: TGTGCCAGCAGTCTTCAAAAAGCGGAGATCTCCTACAATGAGCAGTTCTTC.

A few counts support this clonotype. As DNA, the CDR3 is TGTGCCAGCTCGCTAGGACCCGGTCGGAAGGACTACAATGAGCAGTTCTTC. Encoded protein: CASSLGPGRKDYNEQFF. This chain connects TRBV18 to TRBJ2-1; no clear D. Trimming stripped 6 bases from V and 3 bases from J, with 21 bases between. The CDR3 totals 17 residues. Germline CDR1 is KGHSH and CDR2 is LQKENI.

This clonotype was picked up many times. This sequence joins TRBV10-1 and TRBJ2-1; D ambiguous. V lost 0 bases to trimming and J lost 8 bases, with 11 bases between them. CDR3 length: 14 residues. Germline values: CDR1 WNHNN, CDR2 SYGVQD (reference sequence). CDR3 amino acids: CASSESGRIHEQFF. The CDR3 region has the DNA TGCGCCAGCAGTGAGTCCGGACGGATCCATGAGCAGTTCTTC.

This clonotype was observed a handful of times. This chain joins TRBV7-9 and TRBJ2-7; no reliable D call. Germline loops: CDR1 SEHNR, CDR2 FQNEAQ (reference sequence). V gave up 3 bases and J gave up 1 base, with 7 bases separating them. This CDR3 is built from 13 residues. The CDR3 DNA follows: TGTGCCAGCAGCTTCACGATTTCCTACGAGCAGTACTTC. Its protein product is CASSFTISYEQYF.

The chain has TRBV6-2 or TRBV6-3 and TRBJ2-1; no definite D call. This CDR3 region has 14 residues. V was trimmed by 0 bases and J by 9 bases, leaving 12 bases between them. Germline lookup yields CDR1 MNHEY and CDR2 SVGEGT. The CDR3 bases are TGTGCCAGCAGTTACTCCCCAGCAGTGGGTGAGCAGTTCTTC. This codes for CASSYSPAVGEQFF.

The table lists this clonotype with many counts. The rearrangement uses TRBV11-3 and TRBJ2-2, with D perhaps matching TRBD1 (5 bases). Trimming took 3 bases from V and 2 from J, leaving 10 bases between them. The CDR3 is 15 amino acids. CDR1 SGHNT and CDR2 YENEEA come from the germline V gene. For the CDR3, the DNA is TGTGCCAGCAGCTTTGACGGACAAAACACCGGGGAGCTGTTTTTT. Its protein is CASSFDGQNTGELFF.

This clonotype was observed a handful of times. This chain joins TRBV7-8 and TRBJ2-7; the D gene is possibly TRBD2 (6 bases). Per germline, CDR1 SGHVS and CDR2 FQNEAQ. Trimming took off 5 bases at V and 2 bases at J, with 16 bases between the two ends. The CDR3 sequence is 15 residues long. The CDR3 is CASSRAGRRTYEQYF. The CDR3 bases are TGTGCCAGCAGCAGGGCGGGACGCAGGACCTACGAGCAGTACTTC.

The chain carries TRBV25-1 and TRBJ2-1, with a tentative D call TRBD2 (5 bases). Trimming removed 6 bases at V and 8 bases at J, with 20 bases between. Germline assignment: CDR1 MGHDK and CDR2 SYGVNS. The CDR3 has 15 residues. The CDR3 nucleotides read TGTGCCAGCAGCGTTGGAGGCCCCTTCATCGATGAGCAGTTCTTC. This translates into CASSVGGPFIDEQFF.

This clonotype was seen many times. The chain is built from TRBV7-2 and TRBJ2-3; TRBD1 matches at 8 bases. Looked up from germline, CDR1 is SGHTA and CDR2 is FQGNSA. The CDR3 is 17 amino acids. The V gene end was trimmed by 6 bases and the J gene end by 6 bases; junction bases not matched to a gene: 17. CDR3 bases: TGTGCCAGCAGTCGGAGAACGACAGGGGCTCTTCGGGATACGCAGTATTTT. Its translation is CASSRRTTGALRDTQYF.

This clonotype occurred many times. J is TRBJ2-1 and V is TRBV7-2; 10 bases line up with TRBD1. Germline V gene sequence: CDR1 SGHTA, CDR2 FQGNSA. Trimming removed 7 bases from V and 5 bases from J; junction bases left unmatched: 8. There are 15 residues in the CDR3. The CDR3 region has the DNA TGTGCCAGCAACCGACAGGGGGCTAGCGACAATGAGCAGTTCTTC. Amino acid sequence: CASNRQGASDNEQFF.

V and J are TRBV7-4 and TRBJ2-5; D gene ambiguous. CDR1 is SGHVT and CDR2 is SQSDAQ in the germline V gene. V lost 5 bases and J lost 7, with 11 bases in between. The CDR3 extends over 12 amino acids. CDR3 coding DNA: TGTGCCAGCAGCGGATTGAAAGGGACCCAGTACTTC. It codes for CASSGLKGTQYF. Combining the CDR3 with reference TRBV7-4 and TRBJ2-5 gives the whole variable domain GAGVSQSPRYKVAKRGRDVALRCDSISGHVTLYWYRQTLGQGSEVLTYSQSDAQRDKSGRPSGRFSAERPERSVSTLKIQRTEQGDSAVYLCASSGLKGTQYFGPGTRLLVL.